This T cell receptor (beta chain) was identified during a study of blood T cell repertoires in COVID-19. Looking at the study overall: The study drew acute and convalescent COVID-19 samples from the United States, Italy and Spain. Sources were T cells, B-cell-depleted T cells, or PBMCs; the material itself was cDNA or gDNA.

Original methodology: By means of reference gene primer amplification, nucleated cell counts were estimated. Only in-frame clones appear in the TCRdb table, and some are missing; sequencing was by immunoSEQ multiplex PCR. V, J and clone size derive from that table, while D and trimming were established from the DNA sequence. The sample has about 170,000 clones, about 83% seen once. The germline CDR1 and CDR2 sequences are SNHLY and FYNNEI. The CDR3 runs to 13 residues. V was trimmed by 6 bases and J by 5 bases, leaving 10 bases between them. During active infection, Seattle patients enrolled and were then monitored through disease.

The V call is TRBV2, the J call TRBJ2-2, with D possibly being TRBD2 (6 bases). Sequenced material: peripheral blood. The sequence was obtained from a woman older than 75 with COVID-19, enrolled during active disease. The CDR3: CASREGRTGELFF. The CDR3 nucleotides are TGTGCCAGCAGGGAGGGTAGAACCGGGGAGCTGTTTTTT.